The clone carrying this T cell receptor beta chain turned up a few times. The sample originates from a study of blood T cell repertoires in COVID-19. Study background: Whether acute or convalescent, the COVID-19 samples came from the United States, Italy and Spain. Sample material is recorded as cDNA or gDNA derived from T cells, B-cell-depleted T cells, or PBMCs.

The method was immunoSEQ multiplex PCR; TCRdb's version includes in-frame clones alone and lacks a portion of them. There are around 180,000 clones in the sample; roughly three quarters occur only once, and 12% lies in the top ten. The Seattle site enrolled patients during active infection and followed them longitudinally. The CDR3 extends over 19 amino acids. V was clipped by 3 bases and J by 0 bases, with 23 bases between them. Germline values: CDR1 MNHEY, CDR2 SMNVEV (reference sequence). The sequencing sample was made of peripheral blood. The V call is TRBV27, the J call TRBJ1-1; tentative D call: TRBD1 (5 bases). The receptor's source is an elderly woman with COVID-19, enrolled during active disease. CDR3 in DNA: TGTGCCAGCAGTTTCTCGTCAAACAGGCCAGGCAGGATGAACACTGAAGCTTTCTTT. Translation: CASSFSSNRPGRMNTEAFF.